This passage covers 25 T cell receptor beta chains from one sample sequenced in a study of a mutant IDH1 vaccine in newly diagnosed glioma. Regarding time point: week 35, safety follow-up. Doses consisted of 300 ug of mutant IDH1 20-mer peptide each, paired with topical imiquimod. Antigens of these TCRs are unknown. TCRdb's copy holds only in-frame clones and misses some; the assay was immunoSEQ multiplex PCR. The sample lists some 42,000 clones, approximately 80% occurring once. Sequencing used PBMCs, obtained from a glioma patient whose treatment included an IDH1 peptide vaccine. The origin of the receptors is a woman aged 45-60 years with glioma.

The V call is TRBV5-4, the J call TRBJ1-6, with D tentatively TRBD1 (6 bases). V dropped 6 bases and J dropped 6 bases, with 13 bases sitting between them. Germline CDR1 SGHNT, CDR2 YYREEE (reference sequence). This CDR3 is 14 amino acids long. The CDR3 sequence is CASNPGTINSPLHF. DNA for the CDR3: TGTGCCAGCAATCCCGGGACAATTAATTCACCCCTCCACTTT.

Regarding this clone: Other DNA sequences of this sample code for an identical CDR3. V usage is TRBV15 and J usage is TRBJ2-5; 7 positions agree with TRBD1. The germline V gene encodes CDR1 LNHNV and CDR2 YYDKDF (reference sequence). V was clipped by 3 bases and J by 4 bases; unmatched bases: 5. The CDR3 length is 14 residues. The CDR3: CATSSRGGVETQYF. The CDR3 DNA follows: TGTGCCACCAGCAGCCGAGGGGGCGTAGAGACCCAGTACTTC.

CDR3 amino acids: CASSLGLSGRNGYTF. The CDR3 DNA is TGTGCCAGCAGCTTGGGGTTGTCAGGGCGGAATGGCTACACCTTC. The chain combines TRBV5-6 with TRBJ1-2; possibly TRBD1 for D (5 bases). V was shortened by 0 bases and J by 6 bases, with 15 bases between the two germline ends. The CDR3 runs to 15 residues. The germline V gene encodes CDR1 SGHDT and CDR2 YYEEEE.

The chain joins TRBV4-3 to TRBJ2-7, with D perhaps TRBD1 (7 bases). The CDR3 has 15 amino acids. V lost 1 base to trimming and J lost 2 bases, with 12 bases between them. Per the germline V gene, CDR1 is LGHNA and CDR2 is YSLEER. The CDR3 sequence is CASSQGTGEAYEQYF. Here the CDR3 DNA reads TGCGCCAGCAGCCAAGGCACAGGGGAGGCCTACGAGCAGTACTTC.

The CDR3 protein is CASSWTGRNYGYTF. The CDR3 nucleotides read TGTGCCAGCAGTTGGACAGGTCGTAACTATGGCTACACCTTC. The V gene is TRBV6-1, the J gene TRBJ1-2; the match to TRBD1 covers 7 bases. The V segment lost 5 bases and the J segment 1 base; nucleotides outside the gene matches: 4. Germline V gene data show CDR1 as MNHNS and CDR2 as SASEGT. CDR3 length: 14 residues.

The chain carries TRBV11-1 and TRBJ1-4; perhaps TRBD1 as D (5 bases). The CDR3 spans 17 residues. The germline gives CDR1 SGHAT, CDR2 FQDESV (reference sequence). The V end was cut by 4 bases, the J end by 1 base, with 16 bases between. The CDR3 loop reads CASSSGRTGGTNEKLFF. The DNA of the CDR3 is TGTGCCAGCAGCTCGGGACGGACCGGGGGAACTAATGAAAAACTGTTTTTT.

The gene calls are TRBV5-6 and TRBJ2-7, with TRBD1 matching 10 bases. The CDR3 runs to 14 residues. The V gene end was trimmed by 3 bases and the J gene end by 7 bases; junction bases not matched to a gene: 7. CDR1 and CDR2 (germline): SGHDT, YYEEEE. The CDR3 bases are TGTGCCAGCAGCTGGGACAGGGGCTACGATGAGCAGTACTTC. Residues: CASSWDRGYDEQYF. The whole variable domain, filled in from reference TRBV5-6 and TRBJ2-7, reads DAGVTQSPTHLIKTRGQQVTLRCSPKSGHDTVSWYQQALGQGPQFIFQYYEEEERQRGNFPDRFSGHQFPNYSSELNVNALLLGDSALYLCASSWDRGYDEQYFGPGTRLTVT.

This clone has more than one count but fewer than ten. The chain links TRBV9 to TRBJ1-1, with TRBD1 identical over 7 bases. CDR1 and CDR2 (germline): SGDLS, YYNGEE. The trim removed 1 base at V and 3 bases at J, leaving 9 bases unmatched. The length of the CDR3 is 16 residues. The CDR3 DNA reads TGTGCCAGCAGCGTATTAGCAGGGGGAGTACACACTGAAGCTTTCTTT. Its translation: CASSVLAGGVHTEAFF.

This clone showed up just once. This CDR3 reads CASKAGTSGVYEQYF. The CDR3 DNA sequence: TGTGCCAGCAAGGCCGGGACTAGCGGAGTCTACGAGCAGTACTTC. The chain employs TRBV2 and TRBJ2-7; TRBD2 agrees at 11 bases. Germline lookup yields CDR1 SNHLY and CDR2 FYNNEI. There are 15 residues in the CDR3. The trim removed 7 bases at V and 3 bases at J, leaving 8 bases unmatched.

The rearrangement joins TRBV11-3 to TRBJ1-1, with 7 nucleotides matching TRBD1. Trimming removed 5 bases from V and 3 bases from J; junction bases left unmatched: 9. Germline V gene data show CDR1 as SGHNT and CDR2 as YENEEA. The CDR3 contains 15 residues. CDR3 nucleotide sequence: TGTGCCAGCAGCCCGCGTGACAGGGCGGACACTGAAGCTTTCTTT. It is translated as CASSPRDRADTEAFF.

This chain links TRBV12-5 with TRBJ1-5, with D tentatively TRBD1 (5 bases). The length of the CDR3 is 15 residues. V lost 1 base, J lost 3 bases, and 10 bases lay in between. Germline V CDR1 and CDR2: LGHNT, FRNRAP. Here the CDR3 reads CASGLGQTSNQPQHF. The CDR3 DNA follows: TGTGCTAGTGGTTTGGGACAGACCTCCAATCAGCCCCAGCATTTT.

The chain recombines TRBV5-4 with TRBJ1-2; weak D call: TRBD1 (6 bases). The V and J ends lost 3 bases and 5 bases respectively, with 11 bases between them. Germline lookup yields CDR1 SGHNT and CDR2 YYREEE (reference sequence). The CDR3 covers 13 residues. CDR3 bases: TGTGCCAGCAGCTCTCCCCAGGGGTATGGCTACACCTTC. Amino acids: CASSSPQGYGYTF.

This chain links TRBV4-3 with TRBJ1-1; perhaps TRBD1 as D (6 bases). The V gene's germline CDR1 is LGHNA and CDR2 YSLEER. V lost 1 base and J lost 1, with 13 bases in between. The CDR3 is 16 residues long. This CDR3 is CASSQAFGTKNTEAFF. The CDR3 DNA is TGCGCCAGCAGCCAAGCTTTCGGGACAAAGAACACTGAAGCTTTCTTT.

The chain uses TRBV6-4 and TRBJ2-2; the match to TRBD2 covers 8 bases. Germline V lookup: CDR1 MRHNA, CDR2 SNTAGT. V was pared by 2 bases and J by 4 bases, with 0 bases of the junction left unmatched. The CDR3 contains 14 residues. CDR3 protein: CASSDGTSTGELFF. The CDR3 nucleotides read TGTGCCAGCAGTGACGGGACTAGCACCGGGGAGCTGTTTTTT.

V gene TRBV6-1 combines with J gene TRBJ2-2; 8 bases map to TRBD2. The CDR3 contains 15 residues. From germline, CDR1 is MNHNS and CDR2 SASEGT. J was trimmed by 1 base and V by 6 bases; bases with no gene match: 4. In DNA form, the CDR3 reads TGTGCCAGCAGCCCTCGGGGGGGGAACACCGGGGAGCTGTTTTTT. This encodes CASSPRGGNTGELFF.

This chain connects TRBV5-1 to TRBJ1-1; 8 bases align to TRBD1. The CDR3 covers 15 residues. CDR1 SGHRS and CDR2 YFSETQ come from the germline V gene. Trimming cost V 0 bases and J 7 bases; bases outside gene matches: 8. The CDR3 coding sequence is TGCGCCAGCAGCTTGGATAGCAGGGGGCGAGGTGAAGCTTTCTTT. Amino acids: CASSLDSRGRGEAFF.

The CDR3 loop reads CASNPLGVRETQYF. The CDR3 DNA follows: TGTGCCAGCAATCCCTTGGGGGTAAGAGAGACCCAGTACTTC. The V call is TRBV6-1, the J call TRBJ2-5, with D perhaps assigned TRBD1 or TRBD2 (5 bases each). CDR1 is MNHNS, CDR2 SASEGT, per germline. Trimming shortened V by 7 bases and J by 4 bases, and 16 bases separated the two germline ends. There are 14 residues in the CDR3.

This chain connects TRBV15 to TRBJ2-7, with 11 bases matching TRBD1. Trimming removed 3 bases from V and 2 bases from J; junction bases left unmatched: 3. CDR1 is LNHNV and CDR2 is YYDKDF in the germline V gene (reference sequence). The CDR3 spans 15 residues. This CDR3 reads CATSRPGQGAYEQYF. CDR3 DNA: TGTGCCACCAGCAGGCCGGGACAGGGGGCCTACGAGCAGTACTTC. Full variable domain (rest looked up from reference TRBV15 and TRBJ2-7): DAMVIQNPRYQVTQFGKPVTLSCSQTLNHNVMYWYQQKSSQAPKLLFHYYDKDFNNEADTPDNFQSRRPNTSFCFLDIRSPGLGDTAMYLCATSRPGQGAYEQYFGPGTRLTVT.

The chain links TRBV29-1 to TRBJ1-2; possible D gene TRBD1, 5 bases. V shed 4 bases and J shed 5 bases, with 17 bases lying between them. The CDR3 contains 14 residues. Germline CDR1 is SQVTM and CDR2 is ANQGSEA. CDR3 sequence reads: CSVVTVQAGYGYTF. The CDR3, as DNA: TGCAGCGTTGTTACAGTCCAGGCAGGGTATGGCTACACCTTC.

This chain connects TRBV9 to TRBJ2-1, with TRBD2 identical over 8 bases. The CDR3 extends over 16 amino acids. Germline values: CDR1 SGDLS, CDR2 YYNGEE. With 4 bases clipped from V and 6 bases from J, the junction kept 12 bases outside the gene matches. CDR3 region: CASSPTGGAGGNEQFF. CDR3 nucleotide sequence: TGTGCCAGCAGCCCCACCGGGGGGGCGGGGGGCAATGAGCAGTTCTTC.

This clone has just one count. CDR3 residues: CASSVVGQGGELFF. The CDR3 DNA is TGTGCCAGCAGCGTCGTCGGACAGGGCGGGGAGCTGTTTTTT. The J gene is TRBJ2-2, the V gene TRBV9, with TRBD1 matching 8 bases. The CDR3 is made up of 14 amino acids. CDR1 is SGDLS, CDR2 YYNGEE, per germline. The V gene end was trimmed by 2 bases and the J gene end by 7 bases; junction bases not matched to a gene: 4.

The chain combines TRBV29-1 with TRBJ1-2, with a tentative D call TRBD1 (5 bases). This CDR3 spans 11 amino acids. Germline CDR1 and CDR2: SQVTM and ANQGSEA. V was trimmed by 7 bases and J by 8 bases, leaving 14 bases between them. DNA of the CDR3: TGCAGCGGTTTGGAGGGGTTGGGCTACACCTTC. This translates into CSGLEGLGYTF.

The V call is TRBV5-5, the J call TRBJ1-1; D is possibly TRBD1 (6 bases). The CDR3 runs 14 residues. V lost 4 bases to trimming and J lost 6 bases, with 16 bases between them. Germline loops: CDR1 SGHKS, CDR2 YYEKEE (reference sequence). The CDR3 DNA sequence: TGTGCCAGCAGCCGACCTAGACAGGCCCCTGAAGCTTTCTTT. It is translated as CASSRPRQAPEAFF.

In this sample, this clone turned up once. The chain couples TRBV2 to TRBJ1-2, with 8 bases lining up with TRBD1. This CDR3 contains 14 residues. Germline V gene sequence: CDR1 SNHLY, CDR2 FYNNEI. With 6 bases clipped from V and 0 bases from J, the junction kept 3 bases outside the gene matches. Written as DNA, the CDR3 is TGTGCCAGCAGCACAGGGGGGACTAACTATGGCTACACCTTC. The encoded protein is CASSTGGTNYGYTF.

This clone was counted once. This chain links TRBV19 with TRBJ2-2; D could derive from TRBD1 or TRBD2 (6 bases each). In germline, CDR1 is LNHDA, CDR2 SQIVND (reference sequence). The CDR3 is made up of 17 amino acids. V was clipped by 6 bases and J by 5 bases, with 22 bases between them. The CDR3 DNA reads TGTGCCAGTAGGCCGGACAGAATCTCACGGGGGACCGGGGAGCTGTTTTTT. This translates into CASRPDRISRGTGELFF.